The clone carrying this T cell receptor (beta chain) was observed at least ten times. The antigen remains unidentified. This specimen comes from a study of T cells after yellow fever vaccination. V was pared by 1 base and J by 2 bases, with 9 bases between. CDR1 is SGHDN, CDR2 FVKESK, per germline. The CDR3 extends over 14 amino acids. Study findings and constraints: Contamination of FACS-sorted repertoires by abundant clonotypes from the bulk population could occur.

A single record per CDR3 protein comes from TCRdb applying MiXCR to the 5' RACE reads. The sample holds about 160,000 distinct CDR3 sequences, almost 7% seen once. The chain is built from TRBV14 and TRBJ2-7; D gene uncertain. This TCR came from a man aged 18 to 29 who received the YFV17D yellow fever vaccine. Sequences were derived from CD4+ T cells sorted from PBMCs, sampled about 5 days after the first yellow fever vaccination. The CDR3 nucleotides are TGTGCCAGCAGCCAAGCCCCTTGGCCCTACGAGCAGTACTTC. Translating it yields CASSQAPWPYEQYF.